This T cell receptor beta chain originates from a study of identical twins. Overall study results and limits: Its conclusions, products of cross-sectional statistical analysis, did not come from following the same donors. In monozygotic twins, models underestimated the sharing of out-of-frame TCR alpha.

About this clonotype itself: Its antigen is still unknown.

Each cDNA held unique molecular identifiers, and template switching gave it a universal primer site. MiXCR, applied by TCRdb to the 5' RACE reads, yields one record per CDR3 protein. The table has about 530,000 distinct CDR3 sequences, about 22% seen once. CDR3 length: 17 residues. V lost 4 bases to trimming and J lost 1 base; unmatched junction nucleotides: 10. The germline V gene has CDR1 PRHDT and CDR2 FYEKMQ (reference sequence). The same sample was also studied in work on yellow fever vaccine responses in identical twins.

The sequence came from a woman between 18 and 29 years old in good health. The specimen sequenced was CD4+ T cells sorted from blood. This sequence joins TRBV13 and TRBJ2-1; 7 nucleotides agree with TRBD2. The DNA for the CDR3 is TGTGCCAGCAGCTCCTACAGCGGGGCCCTTTCCTACAATGAGCAGTTCTTC. Amino acid sequence: CASSSYSGALSYNEQFF.